Listed here are 24 T cell receptor beta chains from one sample, sequenced in a study of blood T cell repertoires in COVID-19. The repertoire was sequenced with immunoSEQ multiplex PCR; TCRdb's copy has only in-frame clones and lacks some. Seen here are roughly 100,000 clones, roughly 80% observed once, and the top ten hold less than 20%. Material: peripheral blood. These receptors were collected from a woman aged 80 or over with acute or convalescent COVID-19.

The genes are TRBV9 and TRBJ2-2, with 7 bases fitting TRBD2. CDR1 and CDR2 from the germline V gene are SGDLS and YYNGEE. The CDR3 is 15 residues long. V dropped 3 bases and J dropped 5; count of bases not matched to a gene: 7. CDR3 sequence reads: CASSAGLVGTGELFF. The CDR3, as DNA: TGTGCCAGCAGCGCTGGACTAGTCGGAACCGGGGAGCTGTTTTTT.

Here the CDR3 reads CASSPGDSSYSTDTQYF. In DNA, the CDR3 is TGTGCCAGCAGCCCAGGGGACAGCTCCTACAGCACAGATACGCAGTATTTT. The J gene is TRBJ2-3, the V gene TRBV7-8; 7 positions agree with TRBD1. Germline CDR1 SGHVS, CDR2 FQNEAQ. The CDR3 loop spans 17 amino acids. J gave up 0 bases and V 5 bases, and 11 bases lay outside the gene matches.

The chain employs TRBV28 and TRBJ1-2; 8 bases are shared with TRBD1. The CDR3 length is 14 residues. Germline-derived CDR1 and CDR2 are MDHEN and SYDVKM. V lost 5 bases to trimming and J lost 7 bases; unmatched junction nucleotides: 9. CDR3 DNA: TGTGCCAGCAGTGGGAACCAGGGGGCGGGTGGCTACACCTTC. Its protein product is CASSGNQGAGGYTF.

The chain is built from TRBV18 and TRBJ1-1; D might be TRBD1 (6 bases). The germline CDR1 and CDR2 sequences are KGHSH and LQKENI. Trimming left V 2 bases short and J 4 bases short, with 8 bases between. CDR3 length equals 13 residues. The CDR3 DNA follows: TGTGCCAGCTCACCATCACAGGGCACTGAAGCTTTCTTT. Translated: CASSPSQGTEAFF.

The chain links TRBV5-5 to TRBJ2-2; a weak D match, TRBD1 (5 bases). This CDR3 is 16 amino acids long. Germline assignment: CDR1 SGHKS and CDR2 YYEKEE (reference sequence). V was trimmed by 0 bases and J by 0 bases, leaving 9 bases between them. CDR3 loop: CASSLGAGPNTGELFF. The CDR3 DNA is TGTGCCAGCAGCTTGGGGGCAGGGCCGAACACCGGGGAGCTGTTTTTT.

This clone appeared once. The chain combines TRBV6-5 with TRBJ2-2; D possibly corresponds to TRBD1 (6 bases). Germline-derived CDR1 and CDR2 are MNHEY and SVGAGI. The CDR3 is 15 amino acids. The germline V and J ends were trimmed by 7 bases and 0 bases, with 12 bases remaining between them. CDR3 region: CASTDRFANTGELFF. The CDR3 DNA reads as TGTGCCAGCACAGACAGGTTCGCGAACACCGGGGAGCTGTTTTTT.

V gene TRBV19 combines with J gene TRBJ1-5, with D hard to call. Trimming pared 3 bases from V and 5 bases from J, leaving 8 bases between. CDR3 length equals 13 residues. The germline V gene has CDR1 LNHDA and CDR2 SQIVND (reference sequence). The CDR3 bases are TGTGCCAGTAGTATTTACAGTGATCAGCCCCAGCATTTT. Translating it yields CASSIYSDQPQHF.

The chain links TRBV6-5 to TRBJ1-5; TRBD1 might be the D (6 bases). Deletions cut 5 bases from V and 4 bases from J, with 12 bases between. The V gene's germline CDR1 is MNHEY and CDR2 SVGAGI. The CDR3 consists of 14 residues. The CDR3 reads CASSRDTGNQPQHF. The CDR3 nucleotides read TGTGCCAGCAGTCGGGACACCGGTAATCAGCCCCAGCATTTT.

This rearrangement joins TRBV18 to TRBJ2-5; D may be TRBD1 (5 bases). CDR1 and CDR2 from the germline V gene are KGHSH and LQKENI. V was shortened by 8 bases and J by 5 bases, with 12 bases between the two germline ends. The CDR3 sequence is 12 residues long. The CDR3 here is CASHGSGETQYF. CDR3 DNA: TGTGCCAGCCACGGGTCAGGGGAGACCCAGTACTTC.

CDR3 sequence: CASSLTGGYTEAFF. DNA of the CDR3: TGTGCCAGCAGCTTAACAGGGGGGTACACTGAAGCTTTCTTT. The genes are TRBV7-9 and TRBJ1-1, with TRBD1 matching 8 bases. The CDR3 runs 14 residues. Germline assignment: CDR1 SEHNR and CDR2 FQNEAQ (reference sequence). Trimming cost V 2 bases and J 3 bases; bases outside gene matches: 2.

The rearrangement links TRBV19 to TRBJ1-1, with D unclear. The V gene's germline CDR1 is LNHDA and CDR2 SQIVND (reference sequence). This CDR3 is built from 13 residues. The V and J ends lost 6 bases and 2 bases respectively, with 10 bases between them. CDR3 sequence (DNA): TGTGCCAGTAGCGTGGAGCTCAACACTGAAGCTTTCTTT. This encodes CASSVELNTEAFF.

The rearrangement links TRBV4-1 to TRBJ2-6, with D possibly being TRBD1 (6 bases). The germline V and J ends were trimmed by 0 bases and 4 bases, with 13 bases remaining between them. CDR3 length equals 17 residues. Germline CDR1 MGHRA, CDR2 YSYEKL. The CDR3 nucleotides read TGCGCCAGCAGCCAAGAGAAAGGGGGAGAAGGGGCCAACGTCCTGACTTTC. Translation: CASSQEKGGEGANVLTF.

V is TRBV6-4 and J is TRBJ2-1; 9 bases align to TRBD2. The germline V gene has CDR1 MRHNA and CDR2 SNTAGT. The CDR3 is 16 amino acids. Trimming cost V 6 bases and J 4 bases; bases outside gene matches: 10. For the CDR3, the DNA is TGTGCCAGCAGCTTACAACCTAGCGGGGCTTACAATGAGCAGTTCTTC. This encodes CASSLQPSGAYNEQFF.

This clone was recorded only once. This chain connects TRBV7-2 to TRBJ2-5; D possibly corresponds to TRBD2 (5 bases). V gave up 2 bases and J gave up 5 bases, with 15 bases separating them. The CDR3 runs to 15 residues. Germline V gene sequence: CDR1 SGHTA, CDR2 FQGNSA. The CDR3 reads CASSLRVGSGETQYF. Here the CDR3 DNA reads TGTGCCAGCAGCTTAAGGGTGGGTTCGGGGGAGACCCAGTACTTC.

This chain uses TRBV3-1 (or the pseudogene TRBV3-2) with TRBJ1-1; tentative D call: TRBD1 (5 bases). CDR3 size: 13 residues. V was shortened by 4 bases and J by 10 bases, with 16 bases between the two germline ends. In germline, CDR1 is LGHDT, CDR2 YNNKEL (reference sequence). The CDR3 bases are TGTGCCAGCAGCCTACCCAGGGTGGGGGGAGCTTTCTTT. Translating gives CASSLPRVGGAFF.

The V gene is TRBV14, the J gene TRBJ2-1, with unresolved D. Germline CDR1 is SGHDN and CDR2 is FVKESK. With 1 base removed from V and 4 bases from J, the gap between germline ends came to 8 bases. This CDR3 has 14 residues. The CDR3 sequence: CASSQVLSYNEQFF. CDR3 nucleotide sequence: TGTGCCAGCAGCCAAGTACTCTCGTACAATGAGCAGTTCTTC.

The J gene is TRBJ2-1, the V gene TRBV9, with TRBD1 matching 10 bases. Germline CDR1 reads SGDLS; CDR2 reads YYNGEE. With V trimmed by 0 bases and J by 6 bases, 15 bases remained unmatched. CDR3 length: 19 amino acids. This CDR3 is CASSVVQGQGGRTRNEQFF. In nucleotides, the CDR3 is TGTGCCAGCAGCGTAGTACAAGGACAGGGGGGGAGGACACGCAATGAGCAGTTCTTC.

The gene calls are TRBV6-1 and TRBJ2-7, with 11 bases aligning to TRBD1. Trimming took 3 bases from V and 3 from J; bases not matched to a gene: 1. Germline V lookup: CDR1 MNHNS, CDR2 SASEGT. This CDR3 is 14 amino acids long. CDR3 residues: CASSEGTGGYEQYF. The CDR3 nucleotides are TGTGCCAGCAGTGAGGGGACAGGGGGCTACGAGCAGTACTTC.

This chain joins TRBV28 and TRBJ1-1, with 7 bases aligning to TRBD1. This CDR3 region has 15 residues. Germline values: CDR1 MDHEN, CDR2 SYDVKM. V dropped 2 bases and J dropped 4; count of bases not matched to a gene: 7. CDR3 amino acids: CASSLPDRVRTEAFF. CDR3 nucleotide sequence: TGTGCCAGCAGTTTACCTGACAGGGTACGCACTGAAGCTTTCTTT.

The rearrangement links TRBV5-4 to TRBJ2-5, with D tentatively TRBD2 (6 bases). The germline V gene encodes CDR1 SGHNT and CDR2 YYREEE (reference sequence). There are 14 residues in the CDR3. With 4 bases removed from V and 3 bases from J, the gap between germline ends came to 13 bases. The CDR3 spells CASSPGLLEETQYF. The CDR3 bases are TGTGCCAGCAGCCCGGGACTTTTAGAAGAGACCCAGTACTTC.

A single count supports this clone. The chain carries TRBV19 and TRBJ2-7; tentatively, D is TRBD2 (6 bases). Between the trimmed V and J ends, which lost 4 bases and 2 bases, there was a span of 12 bases. This CDR3 contains 14 residues. Looked up from germline, CDR1 is LNHDA and CDR2 is SQIVND (reference sequence). Here the CDR3 reads CASSTVGSTYEQYF. As DNA, the CDR3 is TGTGCCAGTAGTACCGTCGGGAGCACCTACGAGCAGTACTTC.

The J gene is TRBJ2-2, the V gene TRBV24-1; the D gene is possibly TRBD2 (5 bases). Germline V gene data show CDR1 as KGHDR and CDR2 as SFDVKD. CDR3 length: 15 amino acids. Trimming stripped 4 bases from V and 2 bases from J, with 10 bases between. CDR3 nucleotide sequence: TGTGCCACCAGTGAAGGACTCCTAAACACCGGGGAGCTGTTTTTT. This translates into CATSEGLLNTGELFF.

The gene calls are TRBV11-3 and TRBJ2-2; 10 bases are shared with TRBD2. CDR3 size: 17 residues. After removal of 2 bases from V and 4 bases from J, the junction contained 7 bases not matched to a gene. Per the germline V gene, CDR1 is SGHNT and CDR2 is YENEEA. CDR3 sequence: CASSLRGGTSATGELFF. The CDR3 nucleotides are TGTGCCAGCAGCTTAAGAGGCGGGACTAGCGCCACCGGGGAGCTGTTTTTT.

This clone appeared once. The chain is built from TRBV19 and TRBJ2-4; no reliable D call. V was shortened by 3 bases and J by 10 bases, with 16 bases between the two germline ends. Germline V lookup: CDR1 LNHDA, CDR2 SQIVND (reference sequence). The CDR3 length is 14 residues. CDR3 loop: CASSIGGDSLIQYF. The CDR3 nucleotides are TGTGCCAGTAGTATTGGTGGAGATAGCCTAATTCAGTACTTC.